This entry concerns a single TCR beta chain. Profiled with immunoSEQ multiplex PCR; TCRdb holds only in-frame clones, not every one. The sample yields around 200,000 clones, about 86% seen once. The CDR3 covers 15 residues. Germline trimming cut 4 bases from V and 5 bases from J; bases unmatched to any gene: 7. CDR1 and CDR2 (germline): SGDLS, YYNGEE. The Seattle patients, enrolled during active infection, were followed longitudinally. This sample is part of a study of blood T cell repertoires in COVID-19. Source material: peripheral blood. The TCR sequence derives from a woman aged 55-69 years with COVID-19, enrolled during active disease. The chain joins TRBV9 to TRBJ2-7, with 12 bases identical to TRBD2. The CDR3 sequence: CASSPRGLAGNEQYF. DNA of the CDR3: TGTGCCAGCAGCCCAAGGGGACTAGCGGGCAACGAGCAGTACTTC.